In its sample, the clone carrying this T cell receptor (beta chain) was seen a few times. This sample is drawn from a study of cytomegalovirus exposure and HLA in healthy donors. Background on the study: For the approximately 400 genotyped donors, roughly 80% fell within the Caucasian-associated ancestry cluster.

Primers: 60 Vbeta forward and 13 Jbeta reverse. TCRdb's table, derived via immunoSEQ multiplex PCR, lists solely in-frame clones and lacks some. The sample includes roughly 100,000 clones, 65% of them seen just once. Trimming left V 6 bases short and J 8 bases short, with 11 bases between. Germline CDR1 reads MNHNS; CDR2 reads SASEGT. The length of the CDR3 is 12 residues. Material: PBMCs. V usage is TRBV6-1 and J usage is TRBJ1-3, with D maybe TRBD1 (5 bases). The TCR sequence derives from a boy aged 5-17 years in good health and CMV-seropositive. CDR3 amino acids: CASRGAWDTIYF. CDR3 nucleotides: TGTGCCAGCAGAGGGGCTTGGGACACCATATATTTT.